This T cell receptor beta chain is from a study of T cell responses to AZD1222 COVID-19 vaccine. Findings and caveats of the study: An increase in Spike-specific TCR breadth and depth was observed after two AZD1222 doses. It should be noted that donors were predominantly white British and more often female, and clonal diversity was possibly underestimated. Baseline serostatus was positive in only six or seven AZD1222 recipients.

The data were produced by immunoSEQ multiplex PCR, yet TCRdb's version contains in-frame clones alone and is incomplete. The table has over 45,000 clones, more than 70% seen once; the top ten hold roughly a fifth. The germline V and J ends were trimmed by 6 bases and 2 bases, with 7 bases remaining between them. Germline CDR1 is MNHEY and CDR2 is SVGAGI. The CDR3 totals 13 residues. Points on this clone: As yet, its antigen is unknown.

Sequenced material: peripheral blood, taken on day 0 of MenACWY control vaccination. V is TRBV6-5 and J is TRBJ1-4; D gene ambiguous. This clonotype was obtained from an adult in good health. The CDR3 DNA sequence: TGTGCCAGCAGGGGGTACACTAATGAAAAACTGTTTTTT. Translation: CASRGYTNEKLFF.